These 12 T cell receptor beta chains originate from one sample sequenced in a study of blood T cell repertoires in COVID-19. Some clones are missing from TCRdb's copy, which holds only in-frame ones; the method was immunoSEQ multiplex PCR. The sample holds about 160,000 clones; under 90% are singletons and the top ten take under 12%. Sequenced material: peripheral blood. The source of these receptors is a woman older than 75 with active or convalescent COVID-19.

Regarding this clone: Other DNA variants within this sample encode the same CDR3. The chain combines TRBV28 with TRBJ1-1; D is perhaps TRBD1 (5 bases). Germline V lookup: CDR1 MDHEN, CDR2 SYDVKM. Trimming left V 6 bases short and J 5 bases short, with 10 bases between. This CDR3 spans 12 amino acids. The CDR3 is CASSTGGTEAFF. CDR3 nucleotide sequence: TGTGCCAGCAGCACCGGGGGGACTGAAGCTTTCTTT.

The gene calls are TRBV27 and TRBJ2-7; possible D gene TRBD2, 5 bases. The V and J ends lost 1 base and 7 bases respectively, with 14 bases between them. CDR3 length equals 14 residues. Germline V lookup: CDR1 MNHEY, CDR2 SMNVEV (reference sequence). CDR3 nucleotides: TGTGCCAGCAGTTTATGGGCTAGCATGGATGAGCAGTACTTC. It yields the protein CASSLWASMDEQYF.

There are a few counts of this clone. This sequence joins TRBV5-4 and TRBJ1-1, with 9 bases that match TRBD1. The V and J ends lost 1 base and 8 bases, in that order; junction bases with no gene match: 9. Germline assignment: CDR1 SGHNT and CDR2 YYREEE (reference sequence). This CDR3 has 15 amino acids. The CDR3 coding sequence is TGTGCCAGCAGCTTGTGGGGACAGGGCGCCCTGGAAGCTTTCTTT. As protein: CASSLWGQGALEAFF.

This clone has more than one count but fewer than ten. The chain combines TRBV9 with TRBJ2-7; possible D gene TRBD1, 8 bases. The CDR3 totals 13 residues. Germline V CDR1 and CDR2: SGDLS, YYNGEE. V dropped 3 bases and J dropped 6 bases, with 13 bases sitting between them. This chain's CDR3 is CASSARGTGEQYF. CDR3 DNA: TGTGCCAGCAGCGCGCGGGGGACAGGCGAGCAGTACTTC.

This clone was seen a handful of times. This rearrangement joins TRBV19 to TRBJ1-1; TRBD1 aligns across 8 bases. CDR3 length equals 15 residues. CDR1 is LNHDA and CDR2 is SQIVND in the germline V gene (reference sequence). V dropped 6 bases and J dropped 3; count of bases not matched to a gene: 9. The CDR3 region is CASSPQGARDTEAFF. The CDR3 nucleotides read TGTGCCAGTAGCCCTCAGGGGGCGCGGGACACTGAAGCTTTCTTT.

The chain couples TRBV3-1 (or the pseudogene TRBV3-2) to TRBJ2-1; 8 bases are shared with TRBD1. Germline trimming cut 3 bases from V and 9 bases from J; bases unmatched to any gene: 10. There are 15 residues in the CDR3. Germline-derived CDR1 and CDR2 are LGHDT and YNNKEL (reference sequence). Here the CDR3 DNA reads TGTGCCAGCAGCCAGCGCCCAGGGGGCCTCGCTGAGCAGTTCTTC. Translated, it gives CASSQRPGGLAEQFF.

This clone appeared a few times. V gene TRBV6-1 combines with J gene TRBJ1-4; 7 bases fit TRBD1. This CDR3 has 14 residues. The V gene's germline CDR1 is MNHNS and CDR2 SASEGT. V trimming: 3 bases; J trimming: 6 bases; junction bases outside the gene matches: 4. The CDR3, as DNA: TGTGCCAGCAGTGACAGGGGGTCATATGAAAAACTGTTTTTT. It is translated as CASSDRGSYEKLFF.

CDR3 bases: TGTGCCACCAGCAGAGATATCGGGGACAATGAGCAGTTCTTC. Translated, it gives CATSRDIGDNEQFF. This chain connects TRBV15 to TRBJ2-1; TRBD2 is a possible D gene (5 bases). Germline-derived CDR1 and CDR2 are LNHNV and YYDKDF (reference sequence). The CDR3 totals 14 residues. Between the trimmed V and J ends, which lost 0 bases and 5 bases, there was a span of 8 bases.

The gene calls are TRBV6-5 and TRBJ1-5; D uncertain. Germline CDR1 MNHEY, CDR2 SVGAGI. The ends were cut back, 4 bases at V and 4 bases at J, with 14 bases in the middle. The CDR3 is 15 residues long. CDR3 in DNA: TGTGCCAGCAGTTTGAGGTCAACTATTAATCAGCCCCAGCATTTT. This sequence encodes CASSLRSTINQPQHF.

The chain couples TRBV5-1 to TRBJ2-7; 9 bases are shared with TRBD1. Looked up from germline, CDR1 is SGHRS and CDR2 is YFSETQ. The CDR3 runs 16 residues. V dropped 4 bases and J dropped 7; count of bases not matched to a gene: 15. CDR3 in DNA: TGCGCCAGCAGCAACTTCCTCACAGGGGGCATTGAGGAGCAGTACTTC. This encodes CASSNFLTGGIEEQYF.

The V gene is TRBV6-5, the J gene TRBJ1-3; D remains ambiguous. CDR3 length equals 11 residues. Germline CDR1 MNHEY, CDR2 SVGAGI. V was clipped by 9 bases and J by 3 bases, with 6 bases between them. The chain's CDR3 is CASQIGNTIYF. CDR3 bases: TGTGCCAGTCAGATTGGAAACACCATATATTTT.

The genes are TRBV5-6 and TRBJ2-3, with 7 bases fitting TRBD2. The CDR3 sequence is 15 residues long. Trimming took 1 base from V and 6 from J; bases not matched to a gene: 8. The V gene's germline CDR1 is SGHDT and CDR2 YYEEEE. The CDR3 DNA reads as TGTGCCAGCAGCTTGTATGGCGGGCGGGGGGATACGCAGTATTTT. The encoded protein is CASSLYGGRGDTQYF.